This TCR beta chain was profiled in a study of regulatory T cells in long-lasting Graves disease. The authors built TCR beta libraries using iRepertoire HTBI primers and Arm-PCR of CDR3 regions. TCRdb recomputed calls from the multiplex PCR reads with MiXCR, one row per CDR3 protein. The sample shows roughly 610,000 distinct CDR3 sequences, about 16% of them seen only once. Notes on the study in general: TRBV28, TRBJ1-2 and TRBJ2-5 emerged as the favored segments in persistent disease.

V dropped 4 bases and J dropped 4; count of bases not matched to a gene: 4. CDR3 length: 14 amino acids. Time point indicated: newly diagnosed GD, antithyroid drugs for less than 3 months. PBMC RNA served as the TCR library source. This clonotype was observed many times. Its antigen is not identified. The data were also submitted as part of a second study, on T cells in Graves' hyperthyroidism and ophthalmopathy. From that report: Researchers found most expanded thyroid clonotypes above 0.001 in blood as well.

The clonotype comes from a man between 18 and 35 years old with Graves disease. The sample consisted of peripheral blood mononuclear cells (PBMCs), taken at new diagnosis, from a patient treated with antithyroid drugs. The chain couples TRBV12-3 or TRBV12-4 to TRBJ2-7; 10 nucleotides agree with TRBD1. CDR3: CASSWGTGAYEQYF. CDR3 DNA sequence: TGTGCCAGCAGTTGGGGGACAGGGGCATACGAGCAGTACTTC.